This is a list of T cell receptor beta chains from one sample in a study of T cell repertoires in cytomegalovirus infection. These receptors are not linked to any known antigen. One entry per CDR3 protein, called by TCRdb with MiXCR from the reads. This sample has about 830,000 distinct CDR3 sequences, with around a third found just once. The starting material was cultured CD8+ T cells from PBMCs, obtained from culture after CMV antigen stimulation. Every receptor here comes from a human donor in good health (CMV status not recorded). Some clones in this sample may be carry-over from other donors' samples. Both conserved end residues are part of each CDR3. The order of the fields is V gene, CDR3 length, clone size, D gene, J gene, CDR3 DNA, CDR3 protein. A D gene is named only where the DNA matches it firmly. Size tells how often a clone was seen (once, few, many) or the class of an expanded clone, and some rows leave it out.

TRBV5-5	15	.	.	TRBJ1-5	TGTGCCAGCAGCTCTAACAGGGCGCTGAATCAGCCCCAGCATTTT	CASSSNRALNQPQHF
TRBV7-9	14	few	TRBD1	TRBJ2-5	TGTGCCAGCAGCGTCAGGGGGCGGCAAGAGACCCAGTACTTC	CASSVRGRQETQYF
TRBV19	15	.	.	TRBJ2-1	TGTGCCAGTAGTATGGCGGATAGCTCCTACAATGAGCAGTTCTTC	CASSMADSSYNEQFF
TRBV29-1	14	few	.	TRBJ1-2	TGCAGCGTTGAATTAGCAGGACCTAACTATGGCTACACCTTC	CSVELAGPNYGYTF
TRBV7-2	14	few	.	TRBJ2-5	TGTGCCAGCACCTGGCCAGGGTATCAAGAGACCCAGTACTTC	CASTWPGYQETQYF
TRBV2	16	.	TRBD1	TRBJ1-2	TGTGCCAGCAGTGAAGCCTTGACAGGGGGGATGAGGGGCTACACCTTC	CASSEALTGGMRGYTF
TRBV27	16	.	.	TRBJ2-7	TGTGCCAGCAGTTCGTCTAAGGCGGTCCCCCACTACGAGCAGTACTTC	CASSSSKAVPHYEQYF
TRBV2	15	once	.	TRBJ2-4	TGTGCCAGCAGTGGGGACTTTGAAGCCAAAAACATTCAGTACTTC	CASSGDFEAKNIQYF
TRBV12-3/TRBV12-4	13	few	TRBD2	TRBJ2-4	TGTGCCAGCAGCCCTGGCGGGAGGGACATTCAGTACTTC	CASSPGGRDIQYF
TRBV10-3	18	once	TRBD2	TRBJ2-3	TGTGCCATCAGTGAGTCAGGACTAGCGGGGGGGCAGTCAGATACGCAGTATTTT	CAISESGLAGGQSDTQYF
TRBV7-9	13	.	TRBD1	TRBJ2-1	TGTGCCAGCAGCACAGACAGGGTCAATGAGCAGTTCTTC	CASSTDRVNEQFF
TRBV6-5	12	.	TRBD1	TRBJ2-4	TGCGCCACAGGGGGCAACAAAAACATTCAGTACTTC	CATGGNKNIQYF
TRBV6-1	18	few	TRBD1	TRBJ1-6	TGTGCCAGCAGCCACCGACAGGGGGAGAAATATCGAAATTCACCCCTCCACTTT	CASSHRQGEKYRNSPLHF
TRBV7-2	13	many	.	TRBJ1-1	TGTGCCAGCAGCCCCTGGGGGTACACTGAAGCTTTCTTT	CASSPWGYTEAFF
TRBV5-4	14	.	TRBD1	TRBJ1-2	TGTGCCAGCAGCTTAGGAGGGGGCCCCTATGGCTACACCTTC	CASSLGGGPYGYTF
TRBV7-8	16	many	.	TRBJ1-5	TGTGCCAGCAGCAGCTACAGAGTAGCCCTGAATCAGCCCCAGCATTTT	CASSSYRVALNQPQHF
TRBV12-3/TRBV12-4	14	.	.	TRBJ1-1	TGTGCCAGCAGTTTGGAAGACAGCGAAGATGAAGCTTTCTTT	CASSLEDSEDEAFF
TRBV12-3/TRBV12-4	14	few	TRBD2	TRBJ2-1	TGTGCCAGCACCTCCGGGAGGTCCTACAATGAGCAGTTCTTC	CASTSGRSYNEQFF
TRBV7-8	18	many	TRBD1	TRBJ1-1	TGTGCCAGCAGCTTAACCCTTCCTCGGGACAGGGGGAACACTGAAGCTTTCTTT	CASSLTLPRDRGNTEAFF
TRBV28	12	.	.	TRBJ2-5	TGTGCCAGCAGATACGGGTCAGGGACCCAGTACTTC	CASRYGSGTQYF
TRBV5-1	13	.	.	TRBJ2-1	TGCGCCAGCAGCTTGGGGGGGGACCCAAGCCAGTTCTTC	CASSLGGDPSQFF
TRBV10-3	14	.	.	TRBJ2-5	TGTGCCATCAGTGAAGGGACGCCGCAAGAGACCCAGTACTTC	CAISEGTPQETQYF
TRBV2	15	.	TRBD2	TRBJ2-4	TGTGCCAGCAGTGATGGCGGGGGGGCAGTTAACATTCAGTACTTC	CASSDGGGAVNIQYF
TRBV7-6	16	many	.	TRBJ2-7	TGTGCCAGCAGCTTAGCTTACCGGGACGACCCGGGGGAGCAGTACTTC	CASSLAYRDDPGEQYF
TRBV4-1	14	.	.	TRBJ1-1	TGCGCCAGCAGCCAAGCCAGATGGAACACTGAAGCTTTCTTT	CASSQARWNTEAFF
TRBV27	12	.	.	TRBJ1-6	TGTGCCAGCAGCCGAAGGGGGTCACCCCTCCACTTT	CASSRRGSPLHF
TRBV19	13	.	TRBD2	TRBJ2-1	TGTGCCAGTAGTGACCGGGGGGGGATTGAGCAGTTCTTC	CASSDRGGIEQFF
TRBV7-6	13	many	.	TRBJ2-7	TGTGCCAGCAGCTTAGACAGAATCTCGGAGCAGTACTTC	CASSLDRISEQYF
TRBV4-1	14	few	.	TRBJ2-2	TGCGCCAGCAGCCAAGATACTAACACCGGGGAGCTGTTTTTT	CASSQDTNTGELFF
TRBV7-9	15	.	.	TRBJ2-7	TGTGCCAGCAGCCCCAGGTGGGGGAGCTCCTACGAGCAGTACTTC	CASSPRWGSSYEQYF
TRBV7-6	15	few	.	TRBJ1-3	TGTGCCAGCAGCGCTCAGGGCCGCTCTGGAAACACCATATATTTT	CASSAQGRSGNTIYF
TRBV5-6	14	.	.	TRBJ1-2	TGTGCCAGCAGCTTGCCAAGGGAGGTCTCTGGCTACACCTTC	CASSLPREVSGYTF
TRBV27	16	.	.	TRBJ1-6	TGTGCCGGCAGTTTTCGTGGTCCGAAGGCAAATTCACCCCTCCACTTT	CAGSFRGPKANSPLHF
TRBV27	14	.	TRBD1	TRBJ1-1	TGTGCCAGCAGTCCACCGGGACAGGGTAAAGAAGCTTTCTTT	CASSPPGQGKEAFF
TRBV7-2	17	many	.	TRBJ1-1	TGTGCCAGCACCCCACCATGGACAGTGAGAATGAACACTGAAGCTTTCTTT	CASTPPWTVRMNTEAFF
TRBV7-9	13	many	.	TRBJ2-3	TGTGCCAGCAGCTCCGCCCTCACAGATACGCAGTATTTT	CASSSALTDTQYF
TRBV4-2	15	few	.	TRBJ2-1	TGTGCCAGCAGCCCCCAGGGGGGGCTGTTCAATGAGCAGTTCTTC	CASSPQGGLFNEQFF
TRBV7-8	19	.	TRBD2	TRBJ2-4	TGTGCCAGCAGCTTACAGGGACTAGCGGGGGGGGTAGCCAAAAACATTCAGTACTTC	CASSLQGLAGGVAKNIQYF
TRBV27	13	.	.	TRBJ1-6	TGTGCAAGCAGTTTCGGGTATAATTCACCCCTCCACTTT	CASSFGYNSPLHF
TRBV7-2	13	many	.	TRBJ1-5	TGTGCCAGCAGCTTATGGGGCAGTCAGCCCCAGCATTTT	CASSLWGSQPQHF
TRBV12-5	15	.	.	TRBJ2-2	TGTGCTAGTGGTTTGGTAAAACAGATCACCGGGGAGCTGTTTTTT	CASGLVKQITGELFF
TRBV7-9	13	few	.	TRBJ2-1	TGTGCCAGCATCTTGAGTGTGGGGAATGAGCAGTTCTTC	CASILSVGNEQFF
TRBV7-2	15	many	.	TRBJ1-5	TGTGCCAGCAGCTTAGGGGGCTATGCCAATCAGCCCCAGCATTTT	CASSLGGYANQPQHF
TRBV5-6	14	.	.	TRBJ1-3	TGTGCCAGCAGCTTGGGCTACTCTGGAAACACCATATATTTT	CASSLGYSGNTIYF
TRBV27	15	.	TRBD1	TRBJ1-5	TGTGCCAGCAGTTGGGGACAGGGTAGCAATCAGCCCCAGCATTTT	CASSWGQGSNQPQHF
TRBV9	13	.	.	TRBJ2-1	TGTGCCAGCAGCCCCACTCTAAAGGGTGAGCAGTTCTTC	CASSPTLKGEQFF
TRBV7-9	14	.	TRBD1	TRBJ1-2	TGTGCCAGCAGGATTCCCCCGGGGACAGGTGGCTACACCTTC	CASRIPPGTGGYTF
TRBV27	14	.	.	TRBJ2-4	TGTGCCAGCAGCACGAGGGAGGCCAAAAACATTCAGTACTTC	CASSTREAKNIQYF
TRBV7-2	14	many	.	TRBJ2-7	TGTGCCAGCAGCCTCGGACTAACCACCTACGAGCAGTACTTC	CASSLGLTTYEQYF
TRBV6-2/TRBV6-3	16	.	TRBD2	TRBJ2-3	TGTGCCAGCAGTTATATGGCTAGCGGGGTGACAGATACGCAGTATTTT	CASSYMASGVTDTQYF
TRBV7-9	16	.	TRBD1	TRBJ1-2	TGTGCCAGCAGCTTATCCGGGACAGGGCCTCTCTATGGCTACACCTTC	CASSLSGTGPLYGYTF
TRBV12-3/TRBV12-4	14	.	.	TRBJ2-3	TGTGCCAGCAGTTTACTCAGGGTGACAGATACGCAGTATTTT	CASSLLRVTDTQYF
TRBV19	17	.	TRBD2	TRBJ2-1	TGTGCCAGTAGCCGGGGGGAGGGGCGAAGCTCCTACAATGAGCAGTTCTTC	CASSRGEGRSSYNEQFF
TRBV12-3/TRBV12-4	14	once	.	TRBJ1-1	TGTGCCAGCAGCGGTCAGTCCTTGGGCACTGAAGCTTTCTTT	CASSGQSLGTEAFF
TRBV6-1	16	.	TRBD1	TRBJ2-3	TGTGCCGGCGCGGTCTTACCCGGGACAGGGAAAGATACGCAGTATTTT	CAGAVLPGTGKDTQYF